This T cell receptor (beta chain) was retrieved from a study of T cells in localized non-small cell lung cancer. This CDR3 region has 15 residues. Germline V gene lookup returns CDR1 SGHTA and CDR2 FQGNSA. The V gene end was trimmed by 5 bases and the J gene end by 7 bases; junction bases not matched to a gene: 11. This clone appeared a few times. TCRdb's copy holds only in-frame clones and misses some; the assay was immunoSEQ multiplex PCR. The sample yields over 25,000 clones, more than 75% seen once. The V gene is TRBV7-2, the J gene TRBJ2-1, with 7 bases lining up with TRBD2. This receptor was taken from a male donor aged 60 or older with stage II squamous cell lung carcinoma. The specimen comprised peripheral blood, sampled before any cancer treatment. The CDR3 spells CASSAFLGGRNEQFF. The CDR3 coding sequence is TGTGCCAGCAGCGCATTTCTCGGCGGGAGAAATGAGCAGTTCTTC. Supplemented by reference TRBV7-2 and TRBJ2-1, the full variable domain reads GAGVSQSPSNKVTEKGKDVELRCDPISGHTALYWYRQSLGQGLEFLIYFQGNSAPDKSGLPSDRFSAERTGGSVSTLTIQRTQQEDSAVYLCASSAFLGGRNEQFFGPGTRLTVL.